The rows below give T cell receptor beta chains drawn from one sample of a study of T-cell reconstitution after alpha-beta-depleted transplantation in children. TCRdb used MiXCR to reprocess the PCR reads, holding one entry per CDR3 protein. Here the sample spans more than 300,000 distinct CDR3 sequences, about a sixth being singletons. Sequenced material: PBMCs, mostly from graft donor cells, taken 360 days after TCRalphabeta/CD19-depleted stem cell transplant. These receptors came from a male patient between 2 and 15 years old who had a stem cell transplant for acute lymphoblastic leukemia, so the T cells may come from the graft donor. The CDR3 runs from the conserved cysteine through the conserved F or W. A D gene is named only where the DNA matches it firmly. The size of a clone is reported for some rows only, either as once, few or many, or as a class for expanded clones.

many	NA	TRBV12-3/TRBV12-4	TRBJ1-6	CASSPGTPQGPLHF	TGTGCCAGCAGTCCCGGGACCCCGCAGGGACCCCTCCACTTT
few	NA	TRBV3-1	TRBJ2-3	CASSQGRTTSTDTQYF	TGTGCCAGCAGCCAAGGTCGGACTACCAGCACAGATACGCAGTATTTT
few	NA	TRBV6-1	TRBJ2-1	CASRTWRMNEQFF	TGTGCCAGCCGGACCTGGCGAATGAATGAGCAGTTCTTC
NA	NA	TRBV12-3/TRBV12-4	TRBJ2-3	CASRIQGISDTQYF	TGTGCCAGCAGGATACAGGGCATTTCAGATACGCAGTATTTT
few	NA	TRBV18	TRBJ2-1	CASSPREEVVNEQFF	TGTGCCAGCTCACCCAGGGAGGAGGTGGTCAATGAGCAGTTCTTC
NA	TRBD1	TRBV29-1	TRBJ1-2	CSGERQGPNYGYTF	TGCAGCGGGGAAAGACAGGGTCCTAACTATGGCTACACCTTC
NA	NA	TRBV27	TRBJ2-3	CASSLFGGTGRTDTQYF	TGTGCCAGCAGTTTATTCGGGGGCACAGGGAGGACAGATACGCAGTATTTT
few	TRBD1	TRBV15	TRBJ1-3	CATSRDQGTANTIYF	TGTGCCACCAGCAGAGATCAGGGGACAGCTAACACCATATATTTT
NA	NA	TRBV4-1	TRBJ1-5	CASSHPSTVRSNQPQHF	TGCGCCAGCAGCCATCCCTCGACAGTACGGAGCAATCAGCCCCAGCATTTT
many	NA	TRBV12-3/TRBV12-4	TRBJ1-5	CASSPGHVNQPQHF	TGTGCCAGCAGTCCAGGACACGTAAATCAGCCCCAGCATTTT
many	NA	TRBV10-3	TRBJ2-7	CAIRSDYEQYF	TGTGCCATCAGGTCCGACTACGAGCAGTACTTC
many	NA	TRBV7-9	TRBJ2-1	CASSYRVGRAYYNEQFF	TGTGCCAGCAGCTATCGTGTCGGGCGGGCGTACTACAATGAGCAGTTCTTC
NA	TRBD1	TRBV5-1	TRBJ1-2	CASSLGDRESWGYGYTF	TGCGCCAGCAGCTTGGGGGACAGAGAATCCTGGGGGTATGGCTACACCTTC
NA	TRBD1	TRBV28	TRBJ2-3	CASRGQGADTQYF	TGTGCCAGCAGGGGACAGGGAGCAGATACGCAGTATTTT
NA	NA	TRBV4-1	TRBJ2-5	CASSQGPSGLQETQYF	TGCGCCAGCAGCCAAGGTCCAAGCGGTCTCCAAGAGACCCAGTACTTC
few	TRBD2	TRBV4-1	TRBJ2-7	CASSQDYLPGLAGAISYEQYF	TGCGCCAGCAGCCAAGACTACTTACCGGGACTAGCGGGAGCCATCTCCTACGAGCAGTACTTC
few	NA	TRBV5-5	TRBJ2-1	CASTELVNEQFF	TGTGCCAGCACTGAGTTAGTGAATGAGCAGTTCTTC
NA	TRBD2	TRBV29-1	TRBJ2-3	CSGLAGVITDTQYF	TGCAGCGGTTTAGCGGGAGTAATCACAGATACGCAGTATTTT
many	NA	TRBV5-1	TRBJ2-1	CASSLTGGSGNEQFF	TGCGCCAGCAGCTTGACTGGGGGCAGTGGTAATGAGCAGTTCTTC
NA	TRBD2	TRBV9	TRBJ2-7	CASSASTGLAASYEQYF	TGTGCCAGCAGCGCTTCGACGGGACTAGCGGCCTCCTACGAGCAGTACTTC
many	NA	TRBV7-3	TRBJ2-7	CASSLSLDHEQYF	TGTGCCAGCAGCTTATCGTTGGACCACGAGCAGTACTTC
NA	NA	TRBV12-3/TRBV12-4	TRBJ1-4	CASSFTRGGVGEKLFF	TGTGCCAGCAGTTTTACCCGGGGGGGGGTTGGCGAAAAACTGTTTTTT
many	NA	TRBV4-3	TRBJ1-2	CASSQGETGGYGYTF	TGCGCCAGCAGCCAAGGAGAGACAGGTGGCTATGGCTACACCTTC
NA	NA	TRBV4-3	TRBJ1-2	CASSQDSGRATGLYGYTF	TGCGCCAGCAGCCAAGATTCCGGGCGGGCTACAGGTCTTTATGGCTACACCTTC
NA	NA	TRBV7-9	TRBJ2-7	CASSLVGAREQYF	TGTGCCAGCAGCTTAGTGGGGGCGAGGGAGCAGTACTTC
many	NA	TRBV5-1	TRBJ1-1	CASSLNRGNTEAFF	TGCGCCAGCAGCTTAAATAGGGGTAACACTGAAGCTTTCTTT
many	NA	TRBV4-1	TRBJ2-7	CASSQGGISYEQYF	TGCGCCAGCAGCCAAGGTGGTATCAGTTACGAGCAGTACTTC
NA	TRBD2	TRBV12-3/TRBV12-4	TRBJ2-3	CASSLVAGASTDTQYF	TGTGCCAGCAGTTTAGTAGCGGGGGCTAGCACAGATACGCAGTATTTT
few	NA	TRBV5-1	TRBJ2-3	CASSLADPNTDTQYF	TGCGCCAGCAGCTTGGCGGACCCCAACACAGATACGCAGTATTTT
NA	TRBD2	TRBV5-1	TRBJ2-5	CASSSVYRLAGGGQETQYF	TGCGCCAGCAGCTCCGTGTACCGCCTAGCGGGAGGGGGGCAAGAGACCCAGTACTTC
many	TRBD2	TRBV7-7	TRBJ2-1	CASSLSVSGRAPNEQFF	TGTGCTAGCAGCTTAAGCGTTAGCGGGAGGGCCCCCAATGAGCAGTTCTTC
few	NA	TRBV20-1	TRBJ2-7	CSARADYSYEQYF	TGCAGTGCTAGAGCGGACTACTCCTACGAGCAGTACTTC
many	TRBD2	TRBV28	TRBJ2-7	CASSPSGVYEQYF	TGTGCCAGCAGTCCTAGCGGGGTGTACGAGCAGTACTTC
NA	TRBD1	TRBV28	TRBJ1-6	CASSFAGQGWSSYNSPLHF	TGTGCCAGCAGTTTTGCGGGACAGGGGTGGAGCTCCTATAATTCACCCCTCCACTTT
NA	NA	TRBV15	TRBJ1-5	CAIHPVVEVQPQHF	TGTGCCATCCACCCGGTTGTAGAGGTTCAGCCCCAGCATTTT
NA	NA	TRBV30	TRBJ2-1	CAWSVHMSWDEQFF	TGTGCCTGGAGTGTACACATGAGTTGGGATGAGCAGTTCTTC
NA	NA	TRBV5-1	TRBJ2-3	CASSLAQIGTDTQYF	TGCGCCAGCAGCTTGGCACAAATAGGCACAGATACGCAGTATTTT
NA	NA	TRBV30	TRBJ2-7	CAWSVGQGSYEQYF	TGTGCCTGGAGTGTAGGTCAGGGTTCCTACGAGCAGTACTTC
few	TRBD2	TRBV11-2	TRBJ2-1	CASSTLAGNNEQFF	TGTGCCAGCAGCACCCTAGCGGGCAACAATGAGCAGTTCTTC
NA	NA	TRBV7-9	TRBJ2-7	CASRPVGPYEQYF	TGTGCCAGCAGACCCGTCGGACCATACGAGCAGTACTTC
NA	NA	TRBV6-2/TRBV6-3	TRBJ1-1	CASREGTEAFF	TGTGCCAGCAGGGAGGGGACTGAAGCTTTCTTT